This T cell receptor beta chain emerged from a study of shared clonotypes between healthy human individuals. The V segment lost 1 base and the J segment 1 base; nucleotides outside the gene matches: 6. CDR1 is SGDLS and CDR2 is YYNGEE in the germline V gene. The CDR3 sequence is 16 residues long. Study-wide findings and caveats: When naive CD4 clonotypes were compared across a few donors, about 5% were shared. Tissues were not sampled, only blood, and their repertoires likely differ.

With regard to this clone: Its specificity is unknown.

Sequencing was performed with immunoSEQ multiplex PCR; in TCRdb, only in-frame clones are kept and a portion is missing. The top ten hold over 0.3% of the sample, which has 1.6 million or so clones, 98% seen once. The sample comprised naive CD4+ T cells sorted from blood. As to subset: CD45RA+ positively selected. The chain couples TRBV9 to TRBJ1-2; 8 bases are a match to TRBD1. This receptor was obtained from a man between 25 and 39 years old in good health. The CDR3 spells CASSVNLGQGNYGYTF. The CDR3 DNA is TGTGCCAGCAGCGTAAATCTTGGACAGGGTAACTATGGCTACACCTTC. Filled out from reference TRBV9 and TRBJ1-2, the complete variable domain reads DSGVTQTPKHLITATGQRVTLRCSPRSGDLSVYWYQQSLDQGLQFLIQYYNGEERAKGNILERFSAQQFPDLHSELNLSSLELGDSALYFCASSVNLGQGNYGYTFGSGTRLTVV.